This TCR beta chain was profiled in a study of shared clonotypes between healthy human individuals. The CDR3 runs to 14 residues. Germline loops: CDR1 MNHEY, CDR2 SVGAGI. V lost 6 bases and J 4 bases, leaving 15 bases between the germline ends. The authors loaded roughly 200 ng DNA, tens of thousands of T cell genomes, into sorted-subset replicate PCRs. Profiled with immunoSEQ multiplex PCR; TCRdb holds only in-frame clones, not every one. The sample records some 900,000 clones, 60% to 85% being singletons. The chain employs TRBV6-5 and TRBJ2-5; the D is unclear. The clonotype comes from a man aged 18 to 29 in good health. The sequenced material came from memory CD4+ T cells sorted from blood. This sample's subset: CD45RA-negative fraction. CDR3 sequence reads: CASSLLGNRETQYF. The CDR3 nucleotides read TGTGCCAGCAGCCTCCTTGGGAATCGAGAGACCCAGTACTTC.